One and the same sample provided the 5 T cell receptor beta chains below, sequenced in a study of blood T cell repertoires in COVID-19. Some clones are missing from TCRdb's copy, which holds only in-frame ones; the method was immunoSEQ multiplex PCR. The repertoire has over 50,000 clones, less than 90% of them found once; the top ten carry roughly 10%. Sequences were obtained from peripheral blood. These receptors were obtained from a human donor in a cohort sampled during active COVID-19.

V usage is TRBV7-3 and J usage is TRBJ1-1; 9 positions agree with TRBD1. The J segment lost 2 bases and the V segment lost 4 bases, leaving 2 bases of the junction unmatched. The CDR3 has 14 residues. The germline CDR1 and CDR2 sequences are SGHTA and FQGTGA. Here the CDR3 reads CASSWDRDNTEAFF. CDR3 in DNA: TGTGCCAGCAGCTGGGACAGGGATAACACTGAAGCTTTCTTT.

The chain combines TRBV2 with TRBJ1-1, with D hard to call. V dropped 4 bases and J dropped 8 bases, with 14 bases sitting between them. The CDR3 totals 13 residues. CDR1 is SNHLY and CDR2 is FYNNEI in the germline V gene. CDR3: CASSGRGDLEAFF. CDR3 in DNA: TGTGCCAGCAGTGGTCGCGGTGATTTAGAAGCTTTCTTT.

This chain uses TRBV6-1 with TRBJ2-1, with 8 bases aligning to TRBD2. V lost 4 bases to trimming and J lost 6 bases; unmatched junction nucleotides: 11. The CDR3 runs 16 residues. Germline lookup yields CDR1 MNHNS and CDR2 SASEGT. The CDR3 region has the DNA TGTGCCAGCAGTGGATCCGGGAGGGCCTATGGCAATGAGCAGTTCTTC. Translation: CASSGSGRAYGNEQFF.

V is TRBV3-1 (or the pseudogene TRBV3-2) and J is TRBJ2-3; 10 nucleotides agree with TRBD1. There are 14 residues in the CDR3. CDR1 and CDR2 from the germline V gene are LGHDT and YNNKEL (reference sequence). V lost 4 bases and J lost 6; bases outside the gene matches: 4. The CDR3 DNA reads as TGTGCCAGCAGCCCACCGGGACAGGGGGATACGCAGTATTTT. Its translation: CASSPPGQGDTQYF.

This chain links TRBV5-1 with TRBJ1-2, with 9 bases lining up with TRBD1. Germline V CDR1 and CDR2: SGHRS, YFSETQ. This CDR3 spans 14 amino acids. V gave up 5 bases and J gave up 4 bases; unmatched junction bases: 6. CDR3 nucleotides: TGCGCCAGCAGTCGGACAGGGGTTGCCTATGGCTACACCTTC. Translated, it gives CASSRTGVAYGYTF.